Below, 20 T cell receptor beta chains from the same sample are listed, as sequenced in a study of blood T cell repertoires in COVID-19. Sequencing was performed with immunoSEQ multiplex PCR; in TCRdb, only in-frame clones are kept and a portion is missing. The sample holds 75,000 to 95,000 clones, approximately 88% seen once. Specimen: peripheral blood. The receptors were sampled from an older woman with COVID-19, enrolled during active disease.

The sample holds one count of this clone. The chain employs TRBV27 and TRBJ2-2; possibly TRBD1 for D (5 bases). Per germline, CDR1 MNHEY and CDR2 SMNVEV (reference sequence). The CDR3 runs to 13 residues. The ends were cut back, 0 bases at V and 7 bases at J, with 6 bases in the middle. The CDR3 loop reads CASSLSGVGELFF. The CDR3 nucleotides read TGTGCCAGCAGTTTATCAGGGGTCGGGGAGCTGTTTTTT.

This chain joins TRBV7-9 and TRBJ1-3; TRBD1 matches at 10 bases. This CDR3 region has 15 residues. Germline assignment: CDR1 SEHNR and CDR2 FQNEAQ (reference sequence). The V gene end was trimmed by 6 bases and the J gene end by 4 bases; junction bases not matched to a gene: 6. CDR3 sequence (DNA): TGTGCCAGCAGTTCGACAGGGGGCGCGGGAAACACCATATATTTT. As protein: CASSSTGGAGNTIYF.

V is TRBV7-3 and J is TRBJ1-2, with 9 bases that match TRBD1. CDR3 length: 14 residues. J was trimmed by 8 bases and V by 0 bases; bases with no gene match: 4. Per germline, CDR1 SGHTA and CDR2 FQGTGA. The CDR3: CASSLTLTGGGYTF. In DNA, the CDR3 is TGTGCCAGCAGCTTAACGTTAACAGGGGGCGGCTACACCTTC.

CDR3 DNA: TGTGCCTGGAGACGAGACGCCCTAGAAGAGCAGTTCTTC. Its protein is CAWRRDALEEQFF. This sequence joins TRBV30 and TRBJ2-1; no firm D call. This CDR3 spans 13 amino acids. Trimming left V 3 bases short and J 10 bases short, with 16 bases between. Germline V gives CDR1 GTSNPN, CDR2 SVGIG (reference sequence).

The J gene is TRBJ1-2, the V gene TRBV7-3; the D is unclear. The germline V gene encodes CDR1 SGHTA and CDR2 FQGTGA. Trimming shortened V by 0 bases and J by 2 bases, and 10 bases separated the two germline ends. CDR3 length equals 15 residues. The CDR3 sequence: CASSLTSAGNYGYTF. The CDR3, as DNA: TGTGCCAGCAGCTTAACGTCCGCAGGAAACTATGGCTACACCTTC.

The chain employs TRBV29-1 and TRBJ1-1, with unresolved D. Trimming stripped 7 bases from V and 1 base from J, with 16 bases between. The germline gives CDR1 SQVTM, CDR2 ANQGSEA. The CDR3 sequence is 14 residues long. This CDR3 is CSALGQRGNTEAFF. DNA for the CDR3: TGCAGCGCTCTTGGCCAACGGGGGAACACTGAAGCTTTCTTT.

A note on this clone: At the DNA level, this CDR3 is encoded by other sequences in the same sample as well. The chain joins TRBV18 to TRBJ2-7; TRBD1 is a possible D gene (5 bases). Germline assignment: CDR1 KGHSH and CDR2 LQKENI. The CDR3 is made up of 13 amino acids. V lost 3 bases and J lost 4, with 10 bases in between. The CDR3: CASSPQQGYEQYF. CDR3 DNA: TGTGCCAGCTCACCCCAGCAGGGATACGAGCAGTACTTC. The full variable domain, with the rest looked up from reference TRBV18 and TRBJ2-7, is NAGVMQNPRHLVRRRGQEARLRCSPMKGHSHVYWYRQLPEEGLKFMVYLQKENIIDESGMPKERFSAEFPKEGPSILRIQQVVRGDSAAYFCASSPQQGYEQYFGPGTRLTVT.

The V and J genes are TRBV7-9 and TRBJ2-3, with D uncertain. Germline V gives CDR1 SEHNR, CDR2 FQNEAQ (reference sequence). The CDR3 length is 10 residues. Trimming pared 7 bases from V and 4 bases from J, leaving 3 bases between. The DNA of the CDR3 is TGTGCCAGCAAGCCAGATACGCAGTATTTT. This translates into CASKPDTQYF.

The sample holds one count of this clone. This chain joins TRBV4-2 and TRBJ2-5, with D possibly TRBD2 on 7 matching bases. The CDR3 runs to 17 residues. V lost 1 base to trimming and J lost 2 bases, with 17 bases between them. Germline loops: CDR1 LGHNA, CDR2 YNFKEQ. The CDR3 region has the DNA TGTGCCAGCAGCCAAGCCGGAGGGCGGGGGCGTCAAGAGACCCAGTACTTC. Translation: CASSQAGGRGRQETQYF.

This chain connects TRBV5-1 to TRBJ2-3; 16 nucleotides match TRBD2. Trimming removed 0 bases from V and 5 bases from J; junction bases left unmatched: 3. Germline V gene lookup returns CDR1 SGHRS and CDR2 YFSETQ. The CDR3 loop spans 17 amino acids. This chain's CDR3 is CASSLDGTSGGEDTQYF. In DNA, the CDR3 is TGCGCCAGCAGCTTGGACGGGACTAGCGGGGGGGAAGATACGCAGTATTTT.

The chain carries TRBV3-1 (or the pseudogene TRBV3-2) and TRBJ2-4; 7 bases fit TRBD1. Germline values: CDR1 LGHDT, CDR2 YNNKEL (reference sequence). This CDR3 is built from 17 residues. J was trimmed by 3 bases and V by 0 bases; bases with no gene match: 8. The CDR3 is CASSQDGAGGVKNIQYF. In nucleotides, the CDR3 is TGTGCCAGCAGCCAAGATGGGGCAGGGGGAGTCAAAAACATTCAGTACTTC.

This clone was seen a few times. The V call is TRBV7-2, the J call TRBJ2-2, with D possibly being TRBD2 (5 bases). This CDR3 has 13 amino acids. Germline V gene sequence: CDR1 SGHTA, CDR2 FQGNSA. V was clipped by 6 bases and J by 6 bases, with 11 bases between them. The CDR3 sequence: CASRLTSSGELFF. CDR3 nucleotides: TGTGCCAGCAGGCTAACTAGTTCCGGGGAGCTGTTTTTT.

CDR3 sequence: CASSPPQGRGNEQFF. The CDR3 coding sequence is TGTGCCAGCTCACCACCACAGGGAAGAGGCAATGAGCAGTTCTTC. This rearrangement joins TRBV18 to TRBJ2-1; perhaps TRBD1 as D (6 bases). Trimming removed 0 bases from V and 6 bases from J, with 12 bases in between. The CDR3 spans 15 residues. Germline V lookup: CDR1 KGHSH, CDR2 LQKENI.

For the CDR3, the DNA is TGTGCCAGCAGTGAATGGACAGGAAGACTGGCTTTCTTT. Translation gives CASSEWTGRLAFF. The chain joins TRBV2 to TRBJ1-1, with TRBD1 identical over 7 bases. The trim removed 2 bases at V and 11 bases at J, leaving 8 bases unmatched. The CDR3 sequence is 13 residues long. Germline V gene data show CDR1 as SNHLY and CDR2 as FYNNEI.

The rearrangement joins TRBV2 to TRBJ1-4; D gene uncertain. CDR3 size: 16 residues. The V end lost 2 bases, the J end lost 3 bases, and 13 bases lay between the germline ends. CDR1 is SNHLY and CDR2 is FYNNEI in the germline V gene. CDR3 protein: CASSEPPRGSNEKLFF. CDR3 DNA sequence: TGTGCCAGCAGTGAACCCCCCCGGGGTTCTAATGAAAAACTGTTTTTT.

This clone has only a few counts. The chain carries TRBV10-3 and TRBJ2-1, with 10 nucleotides matching TRBD2. V shed 2 bases, J shed 6 bases, and the junction held 16 bases outside the gene matches. Germline CDR1 and CDR2: ENHRY and SYGVKD. The CDR3 is 19 amino acids. CDR3 in amino acids: CAISELGLAGAKWVNEQFF. CDR3 sequence (DNA): TGTGCCATCAGTGAGCTCGGGCTAGCGGGGGCCAAATGGGTCAATGAGCAGTTCTTC.

The sample holds one count of this clone. The genes are TRBV5-1 and TRBJ1-6; D may be TRBD1 (6 bases). The CDR3 has 13 amino acids. V lost 4 bases and J 10 bases, leaving 12 bases between the germline ends. The V gene's germline CDR1 is SGHRS and CDR2 YFSETQ. The CDR3 is CASSLGGGSPLHF. For the CDR3, the DNA is TGCGCCAGCAGCCTGGGGGGGGGCTCACCCCTCCACTTT.

The chain combines TRBV6-8 with TRBJ2-3; a weak D match, TRBD1 (6 bases). This CDR3 is 13 amino acids long. Trimming cost V 6 bases and J 0 bases, with 7 bases left between them. Per the germline V gene, CDR1 is MNHGY and CDR2 is SAAAGT. CDR3 sequence: CASRDSSTDTQYF. CDR3 nucleotides: TGTGCCAGCAGGGACAGTAGCACAGATACGCAGTATTTT.

The chain carries TRBV7-9 and TRBJ1-5; 11 bases fit TRBD1. The CDR3 spans 15 residues. Germline V gene data show CDR1 as SEHNR and CDR2 as FQNEAQ (reference sequence). V lost 6 bases, J lost 4 bases, and 5 bases stayed unmatched. The CDR3 nucleotides read TGTGCCAGCAGTCCCGGGACAGGGGGAAATCAGCCCCAGCATTTT. It codes for CASSPGTGGNQPQHF.

The V call is TRBV6-5, the J call TRBJ1-3; D ambiguous. The CDR3 is 15 residues long. CDR1 and CDR2 from the germline V gene are MNHEY and SVGAGI. Trimming removed 3 bases at V and 2 bases at J, with 11 bases between. The CDR3 here is CASSYGGRAGNTIYF. In nucleotides, the CDR3 is TGTGCCAGCAGTTATGGTGGGAGGGCTGGAAACACCATATATTTT.